Each of the 4 T cell receptor beta chains below was sequenced from the same sample in a study of graft-versus-host responses after intestinal transplantation. Intraepithelial and lamina propria lymphocytes were freed from processed graft tissue. Profiling relied on immunoSEQ multiplex PCR, and the TCRdb table lists in-frame clones only, not all of them. The sample includes more than 50,000 clones, roughly 89% of them seen just once. This specimen consisted of ileum tissue, obtained more than 350 days after transplant. These receptors came from a human patient who received an intestinal transplant, so some T cells may come from the graft donor.

The rearrangement links TRBV21-1 to TRBJ2-5. TRBV21-1 represents a pseudogene. This CDR3 has 15 amino acids. CDR3 sequence reads: CASSKSQDQGETQYF. As DNA, the CDR3 is TGTGCCAGCAGCAAATCTCAGGATCAAGGGGAGACCCAGTACTTC.

The chain has TRBV19 and TRBJ1-5, with D hard to call. Trimming took 3 bases from V and 2 from J, leaving 5 bases between them. Germline assignment: CDR1 LNHDA and CDR2 SQIVND (reference sequence). The CDR3 consists of 13 residues. The CDR3 DNA reads as TGTGCCAGTAGTATCTGGGGCAATCAGCCCCAGCATTTT. It codes for CASSIWGNQPQHF.

V usage is TRBV18 and J usage is TRBJ2-5, with D unresolved. The germline V gene encodes CDR1 KGHSH and CDR2 LQKENI. V lost 0 bases, J lost 3 bases, and 5 bases lay in between. The CDR3 is 13 amino acids. CDR3 DNA: TGTGCCAGCTCACCACCGGAAGAAGAGACCCAGTACTTC. As protein: CASSPPEEETQYF.

The rearrangement uses TRBV11-1 and TRBJ2-1; 9 bases agree with TRBD1. CDR1 and CDR2 (germline): SGHAT, FQDESV (reference sequence). J was trimmed by 10 bases and V by 1 base; bases with no gene match: 5. The CDR3 totals 14 residues. The CDR3 nucleotides read TGTGCCAGCAGCTTAGGGACAGGGGTAATAGAGCAGTTCTTC. Its protein is CASSLGTGVIEQFF. Supplemented by reference TRBV11-1 and TRBJ2-1, the full variable domain reads EAEVAQSPRYKITEKSQAVAFWCDPISGHATLYWYRQILGQGPELLVQFQDESVVDDSQLPKDRFSAERLKGVDSTLKIQPAELGDSAMYLCASSLGTGVIEQFFGPGTRLTVL.